One and the same sample provided the 15 T cell receptor beta chains below, sequenced in a study of control samples from healthy donors and cancer patients. Profiling relied on immunoSEQ multiplex PCR, and the TCRdb table lists in-frame clones only, not all of them. The sample consists of about 54,000 clones, nearly 96% of them appearing once. The sequencing sample was made of blood. The source is a woman aged 30 to 39 in good health.

Notes on this clone: One end of the junction is discordant with germline, which a read error may explain. The chain combines TRBV7-8 with TRBJ2-1; 7 bases map to TRBD2. The CDR3 is made up of 13 amino acids. CDR1 SGHVS and CDR2 FQNEAQ come from the germline V gene. CDR3 sequence: CASSFGGVNERFF. The CDR3 DNA reads as TGTGCCAGCAGCTTTGGGGGGGTCAATGAGCGGTTCTTC.

This rearrangement joins TRBV5-1 to TRBJ2-7; D is unresolved. Trimming removed 2 bases at V and 0 bases at J, with 6 bases between. The germline gives CDR1 SGHRS, CDR2 YFSETQ. This CDR3 has 13 residues. The CDR3 reads CASSFESSYEQYF. In DNA form, the CDR3 reads TGCGCCAGCAGCTTTGAGAGCTCCTACGAGCAGTACTTC. The complete variable domain, with remaining parts taken from reference TRBV5-1 and TRBJ2-7, reads KAGVTQTPRYLIKTRGQQVTLSCSPISGHRSVSWYQQTPGQGLQFLFEYFSETQRNKGNFPGRFSGRQFSNSRSEMNVSTLELGDSALYLCASSFESSYEQYFGPGTRLTVT.

This clone was recorded once. This sequence joins TRBV7-2 and TRBJ2-7, with a tentative D call TRBD2 (5 bases). The ends were cut back, 6 bases at V and 0 bases at J, with 18 bases in the middle. The CDR3 loop spans 16 amino acids. Germline V lookup: CDR1 SGHTA, CDR2 FQGNSA. The CDR3 DNA reads TGTGCCAGCAGACAACCTGGGAGCGATCACTCCTACGAGCAGTACTTC. The encoded protein is CASRQPGSDHSYEQYF.

The chain employs TRBV29-1 and TRBJ2-7, with a possible D match to TRBD1 (5 bases). The germline V and J ends were trimmed by 6 bases and 2 bases, with 14 bases remaining between them. Looked up from germline, CDR1 is SQVTM and CDR2 is ANQGSEA. The CDR3 contains 13 residues. CDR3 amino acids: CSVGKKDTYEQYF. The DNA of the CDR3 is TGCAGCGTGGGCAAGAAGGACACCTACGAGCAGTACTTC.

The rearrangement uses TRBV27 and TRBJ1-5, with a tentative D call TRBD1 (5 bases). The CDR3 is made up of 14 amino acids. Trimming left V 1 base short and J 6 bases short, with 10 bases between. Germline loops: CDR1 MNHEY, CDR2 SMNVEV (reference sequence). The CDR3 DNA sequence: TGTGCCAGCAGTTTATGGGGCGGAGGTCAGCCCCAGCATTTT. Translating it yields CASSLWGGGQPQHF.

The V call is TRBV28, the J call TRBJ2-1, with TRBD2 identical over 13 bases. This CDR3 is 12 amino acids long. V shed 5 bases and J 15 bases; nucleotides not matched to a gene: 4. Germline V gene data show CDR1 as MDHEN and CDR2 as SYDVKM. The CDR3 here is CASSTGLAGVFF. In DNA form, the CDR3 reads TGTGCCAGCAGTACAGGACTAGCGGGAGTGTTCTTC.

The J gene is TRBJ1-1, the V gene TRBV2; D ambiguous. The CDR3 consists of 13 residues. The germline gives CDR1 SNHLY, CDR2 FYNNEI. The ends were cut back, 6 bases at V and 1 base at J, with 9 bases in the middle. As DNA, the CDR3 is TGTGCCAGCAGCCAAACAGCGAACACTGAAGCTTTCTTT. Its protein product is CASSQTANTEAFF.

The chain has TRBV12-3 or TRBV12-4 and TRBJ2-5; no firm D call. CDR3 length equals 13 residues. Trimming pared 5 bases from V and 5 bases from J, leaving 12 bases between. CDR3 amino acids: CASSRSPHETQYF. The CDR3 DNA is TGTGCCAGCAGTCGGAGTCCGCACGAGACCCAGTACTTC.

The chain uses TRBV27 and TRBJ2-6; no clear D gene. This CDR3 contains 16 residues. CDR1 is MNHEY, CDR2 SMNVEV, per germline (reference sequence). Trimming pared 4 bases from V and 1 base from J, leaving 11 bases between. Here the CDR3 DNA reads TGTGCCAGCAGTTCCTCAGAGTGGTCTGGGGCCAACGTCCTGACTTTC. Translation: CASSSSEWSGANVLTF.

The V gene is TRBV14, the J gene TRBJ1-2; D is unclear. Trimming took off 1 base at V and 1 base at J, with 7 bases between the two ends. The CDR3 has 14 amino acids. From germline, CDR1 is SGHDN and CDR2 FVKESK. The CDR3 here is CASSQGQINYGYTF. The DNA for the CDR3 is TGTGCCAGCAGCCAAGGTCAGATTAACTATGGCTACACCTTC.

The chain couples TRBV5-1 to TRBJ2-3; 7 bases are shared with TRBD2. V lost 1 base, J lost 2 bases, and 16 bases stayed unmatched. There are 19 residues in the CDR3. Germline CDR1 and CDR2: SGHRS and YFSETQ. The CDR3 nucleotides are TGCGCCAGCAGCTTGTTGTGGCTAGCGGAGGGATATTCCACAGATACGCAGTATTTT. Residues: CASSLLWLAEGYSTDTQYF.

V usage is TRBV27 and J usage is TRBJ2-7; 13 nucleotides agree with TRBD2. This CDR3 has 16 residues. V was clipped by 6 bases and J by 2 bases; unmatched bases: 7. CDR1 is MNHEY, CDR2 SMNVEV, per germline (reference sequence). The CDR3 protein is CASRPPGTSGTYEQYF. The CDR3 region has the DNA TGTGCCAGCAGGCCCCCCGGGACTAGCGGGACCTACGAGCAGTACTTC.

V is TRBV5-1 and J is TRBJ2-1; D remains ambiguous. The germline V and J ends were trimmed by 3 bases and 5 bases, with 15 bases remaining between them. Per the germline V gene, CDR1 is SGHRS and CDR2 is YFSETQ. CDR3 length equals 15 residues. Here the CDR3 DNA reads TGCGCCAGCAGCTCCCAACCTGGGCCAAACAATGAGCAGTTCTTC. It yields the protein CASSSQPGPNNEQFF.

The chain carries TRBV7-8 and TRBJ1-2; D is possibly TRBD1 (5 bases). V lost 0 bases and J lost 0, with 5 bases in between. Germline loops: CDR1 SGHVS, CDR2 FQNEAQ. This CDR3 region has 14 residues. The CDR3 nucleotides are TGTGCCAGCAGCTTAGCAGGGGCTAACTATGGCTACACCTTC. Translating it yields CASSLAGANYGYTF.

The rearrangement joins TRBV27 to TRBJ2-1; possibly TRBD2 for D (6 bases). Trimming shortened V by 3 bases and J by 5 bases, and 8 bases separated the two germline ends. The germline V gene encodes CDR1 MNHEY and CDR2 SMNVEV (reference sequence). The CDR3 is 13 residues long. DNA for the CDR3: TGTGCCAGCAGTTTCGGAGGGGACAATGAGCAGTTCTTC. As protein: CASSFGGDNEQFF.